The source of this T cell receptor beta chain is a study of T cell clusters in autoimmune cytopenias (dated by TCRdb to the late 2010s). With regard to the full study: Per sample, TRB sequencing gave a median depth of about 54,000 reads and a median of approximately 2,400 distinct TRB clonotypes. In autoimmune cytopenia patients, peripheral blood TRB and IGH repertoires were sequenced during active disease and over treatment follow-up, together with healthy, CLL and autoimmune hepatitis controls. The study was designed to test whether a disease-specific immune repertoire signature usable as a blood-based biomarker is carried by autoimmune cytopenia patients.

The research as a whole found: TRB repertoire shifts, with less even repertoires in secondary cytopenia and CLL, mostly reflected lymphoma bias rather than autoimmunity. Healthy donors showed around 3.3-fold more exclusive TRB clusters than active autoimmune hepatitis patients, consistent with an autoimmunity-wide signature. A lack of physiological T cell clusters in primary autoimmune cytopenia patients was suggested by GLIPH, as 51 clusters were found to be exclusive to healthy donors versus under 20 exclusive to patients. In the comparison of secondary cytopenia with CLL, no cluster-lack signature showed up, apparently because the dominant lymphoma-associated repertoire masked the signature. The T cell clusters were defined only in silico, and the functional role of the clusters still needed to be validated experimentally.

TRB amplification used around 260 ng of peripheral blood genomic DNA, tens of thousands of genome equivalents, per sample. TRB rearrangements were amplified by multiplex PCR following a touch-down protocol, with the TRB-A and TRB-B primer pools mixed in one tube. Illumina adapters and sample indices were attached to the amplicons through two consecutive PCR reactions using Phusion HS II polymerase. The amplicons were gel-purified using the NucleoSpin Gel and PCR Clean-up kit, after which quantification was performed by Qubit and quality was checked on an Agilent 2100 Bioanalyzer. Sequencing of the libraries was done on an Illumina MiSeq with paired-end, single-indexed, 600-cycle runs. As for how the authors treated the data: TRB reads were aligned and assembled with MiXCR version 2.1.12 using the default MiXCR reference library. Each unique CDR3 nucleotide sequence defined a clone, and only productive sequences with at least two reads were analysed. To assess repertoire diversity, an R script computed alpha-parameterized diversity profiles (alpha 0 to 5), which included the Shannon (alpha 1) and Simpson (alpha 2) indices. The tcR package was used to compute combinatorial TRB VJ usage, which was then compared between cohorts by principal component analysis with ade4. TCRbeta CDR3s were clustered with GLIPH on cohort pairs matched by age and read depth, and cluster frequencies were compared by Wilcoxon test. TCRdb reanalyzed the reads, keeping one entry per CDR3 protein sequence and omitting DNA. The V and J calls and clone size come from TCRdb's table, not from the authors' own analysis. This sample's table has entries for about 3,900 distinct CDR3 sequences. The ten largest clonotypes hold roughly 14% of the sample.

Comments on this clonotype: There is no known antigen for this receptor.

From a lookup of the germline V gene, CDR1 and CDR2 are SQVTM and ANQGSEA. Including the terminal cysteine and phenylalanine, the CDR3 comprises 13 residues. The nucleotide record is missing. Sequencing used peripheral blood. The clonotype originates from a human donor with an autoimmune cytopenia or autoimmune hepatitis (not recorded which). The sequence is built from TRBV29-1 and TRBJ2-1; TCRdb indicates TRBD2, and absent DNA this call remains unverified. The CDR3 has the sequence CSVELAGVNEQFF.